The 15 T cell receptor beta chains below were found in one sample sequenced in a study of blood T cell repertoires in COVID-19. Clones were sequenced by immunoSEQ multiplex PCR, and TCRdb holds only the in-frame ones, with some missing. Seen here are some 130,000 clones, 84% observed once, and the top ten hold roughly 45%. Sequenced material: peripheral blood. All receptors come from a human donor in a cohort sampled during active COVID-19.

This chain uses TRBV11-3 with TRBJ1-4, with D perhaps matching TRBD1 (6 bases). The CDR3 runs 15 residues. The V end lost 5 bases, the J end lost 6 bases, and 16 bases lay between the germline ends. The V gene's germline CDR1 is SGHNT and CDR2 YENEEA. CDR3 sequence reads: CASSPPADRDEKLFF. CDR3 DNA: TGTGCCAGCAGCCCCCCCGCGGACAGAGATGAAAAACTGTTTTTT.

This rearrangement joins TRBV27 to TRBJ2-2; TRBD1 agrees at 10 bases. The CDR3 has 17 residues. Germline V gene sequence: CDR1 MNHEY, CDR2 SMNVEV (reference sequence). V was pared by 6 bases and J by 3 bases, with 10 bases of the junction left unmatched. The CDR3 here is CASRAFAGQGHTGELFF. CDR3 DNA sequence: TGTGCCAGCAGGGCCTTCGCGGGACAGGGGCACACCGGGGAGCTGTTTTTT.

The V call is TRBV9, the J call TRBJ1-1; 7 nucleotides align to TRBD1. Germline-derived CDR1 and CDR2 are SGDLS and YYNGEE. V gave up 3 bases and J gave up 3 bases; unmatched junction bases: 5. CDR3 length: 14 amino acids. CDR3 nucleotide sequence: TGTGCCAGCAGCGGAGGGGGCTGGGACACTGAAGCTTTCTTT. Translating gives CASSGGGWDTEAFF.

The DNA for the CDR3 is TGTGCCAGTAGTGGGGAGTCACCTTTGAGCAATCAGCCCCAGCATTTT. Translated, it gives CASSGESPLSNQPQHF. This sequence joins TRBV19 and TRBJ1-5; D gene ambiguous. Germline V CDR1 and CDR2: LNHDA, SQIVND (reference sequence). The CDR3 consists of 16 residues. Trimming shortened V by 5 bases and J by 1 base, and 15 bases separated the two germline ends.

The chain carries TRBV1 and TRBJ2-5; the D segment call TRBD1 is taken from the table without a DNA check. TRBV1 constitutes a pseudogene. CDR3 length: 15 amino acids. CDR3 bases: TGCACCAGCAGCCAAGAGGGACAGGCCCAAGAGACCCAGTACTTC. Residues: CTSSQEGQAQETQYF.

The J gene is TRBJ2-3, the V gene TRBV5-1; 9 nucleotides match TRBD2. V lost 3 bases and J lost 4; bases outside the gene matches: 9. CDR1 SGHRS and CDR2 YFSETQ come from the germline V gene. This CDR3 contains 16 residues. Here the CDR3 reads CASSSTWRGGPDTQYF. The CDR3, as DNA: TGCGCCAGCAGCTCCACTTGGCGGGGGGGCCCAGATACGCAGTATTTT.

This sequence joins TRBV19 and TRBJ2-2; weak D call: TRBD1 (5 bases). CDR1 LNHDA and CDR2 SQIVND come from the germline V gene (reference sequence). The CDR3 contains 16 residues. Trimming removed 7 bases from V and 1 base from J, with 16 bases in between. Written as DNA, the CDR3 is TGTGCCAGTACCCGACAGTCCCCCTGGAACACCGGGGAGCTGTTTTTT. It is translated as CASTRQSPWNTGELFF.

The chain joins TRBV21-1 to TRBJ2-3; the table's D call, TRBD2, has no DNA check behind it. TRBV21-1 constitutes a pseudogene. The length of the CDR3 is 16 residues. The CDR3 protein is CASSGRLAGEGDTQYF. DNA for the CDR3: TGTGCCAGCAGCGGACGACTAGCGGGAGAAGGAGATACGCAGTATTTT.

V usage is TRBV6-5 and J usage is TRBJ2-1; 10 bases match TRBD2. Germline values: CDR1 MNHEY, CDR2 SVGAGI. The CDR3 contains 15 residues. The V segment lost 4 bases and the J segment 8 bases; nucleotides outside the gene matches: 8. The CDR3 nucleotides are TGTGCCAGCAGTTCCTTGCTAGCGGGAGCCCATGAGCAGTTCTTC. It codes for CASSSLLAGAHEQFF.

This clone was seen only once. The chain uses TRBV10-3 and TRBJ2-5; D may be TRBD1 (6 bases). The CDR3 covers 14 residues. Germline lookup yields CDR1 ENHRY and CDR2 SYGVKD. V was pared by 6 bases and J by 2 bases, with 13 bases between. The CDR3 DNA follows: TGTGCCATCAGAGCCACAGGGAGACAAGAGACCCAGTACTTC. It encodes CAIRATGRQETQYF.

As regards this clone: One end of the junction fails to match germline, which may point to a read error. The chain carries TRBV4-1 and TRBJ2-1; TRBD1 aligns across 7 bases. This CDR3 comprises 16 residues. The germline CDR1 and CDR2 sequences are MGHRA and YSYEKL. DNA for the CDR3: TGCGCCAGCAGCCAAGTCGTACCGGGACAGTACAATGGGCAGTTCTTC. This translates into CASSQVVPGQYNGQFF.

The gene calls are TRBV4-3 and TRBJ2-1; 16 bases are shared with TRBD2. The CDR3 has 19 residues. Trimming at V came to 2 bases and at J to 2 bases, leaving 6 bases not matched to a gene. CDR1 LGHNA and CDR2 YSLEER come from the germline V gene. The CDR3 loop is CASSQPGTSGGGPYNEQFF. CDR3 bases: TGCGCCAGCAGCCAACCGGGGACTAGCGGGGGGGGACCCTACAATGAGCAGTTCTTC.

J is TRBJ1-2 and V is TRBV12-3 or TRBV12-4; D is undetermined. The V end was cut by 7 bases, the J end by 7 bases, with 16 bases between. The CDR3 extends over 13 amino acids. In DNA form, the CDR3 reads TGTGCCAGCACCTCAAGCTCGGTGGTTGGCTACACCTTC. It translates to CASTSSSVVGYTF.

The V call is TRBV5-1, the J call TRBJ1-2; perhaps TRBD1 as D (5 bases). Between the trimmed V and J ends, which lost 0 bases and 4 bases, there was a span of 13 bases. The CDR3 spans 15 residues. CDR1 SGHRS and CDR2 YFSETQ come from the germline V gene. The CDR3 bases are TGCGCCAGCAGCTTGGTTCAGGGAAAAGGCTATGGCTACACCTTC. It yields the protein CASSLVQGKGYGYTF.

The J gene is TRBJ2-1, the V gene TRBV4-1; TRBD1 aligns across 9 bases. Per germline, CDR1 MGHRA and CDR2 YSYEKL. This CDR3 region has 17 residues. V dropped 2 bases and J dropped 4; count of bases not matched to a gene: 9. CDR3 DNA: TGCGCCAGCAGCCAACAAACCGGGACAGGGTATTACAATGAGCAGTTCTTC. Encoded protein: CASSQQTGTGYYNEQFF.